This TCR beta chain was observed in a study of spatial heterogeneity in lung cancer. Study-wide results and limits: Tumor mutation counts were tracked by expanded intratumoral alpha and beta TCR counts.

TCRdb reprocessed the 5' RACE reads with MiXCR, giving one entry per CDR3 protein. The table includes about 10,000 distinct CDR3 sequences, approximately 12% detected once. Time point reported: sample taken at primary tumor resection. The table lists this clonotype with many counts. Its target is not known. The germline gives CDR1 LGHDT, CDR2 YNNKEL (reference sequence). The CDR3 totals 15 residues. V shed 2 bases, J shed 11 bases, and the junction held 12 bases outside the gene matches. V gene TRBV3-1 combines with J gene TRBJ2-1; TRBD2 matches at 7 bases. The TCR originated in a male donor with early-stage non-small cell lung cancer. Sequencing used lung tumor tissue, obtained at surgery. The chain's CDR3 is CASSQPGGYNEKQFF. The DNA for the CDR3 is TGTGCCAGCAGCCAACCGGGAGGATACAATGAAAAGCAGTTCTTC.